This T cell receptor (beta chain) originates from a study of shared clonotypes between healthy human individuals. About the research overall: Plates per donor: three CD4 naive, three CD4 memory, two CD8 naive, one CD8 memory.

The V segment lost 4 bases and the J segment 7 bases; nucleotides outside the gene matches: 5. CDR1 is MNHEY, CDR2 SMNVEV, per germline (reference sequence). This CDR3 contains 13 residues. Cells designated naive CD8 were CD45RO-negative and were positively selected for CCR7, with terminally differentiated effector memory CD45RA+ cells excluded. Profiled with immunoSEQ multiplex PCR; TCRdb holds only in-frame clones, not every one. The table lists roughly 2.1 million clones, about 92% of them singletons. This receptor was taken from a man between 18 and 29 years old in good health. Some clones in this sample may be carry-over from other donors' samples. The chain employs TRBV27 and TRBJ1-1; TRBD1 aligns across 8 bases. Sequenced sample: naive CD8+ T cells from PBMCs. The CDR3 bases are TGTGCCAGCAGTTCCTGGACAGGGAGTGAAGCTTTCTTT. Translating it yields CASSSWTGSEAFF.